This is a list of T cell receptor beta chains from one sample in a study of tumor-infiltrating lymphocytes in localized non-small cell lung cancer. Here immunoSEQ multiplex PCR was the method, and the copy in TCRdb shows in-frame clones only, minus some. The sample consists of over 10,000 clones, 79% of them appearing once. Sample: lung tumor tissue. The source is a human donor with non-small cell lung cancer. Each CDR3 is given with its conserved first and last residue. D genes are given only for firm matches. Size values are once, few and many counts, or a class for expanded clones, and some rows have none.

CASSLVSGETQYF,TGTGCCAGCAGCTTAGTTTCCGGGGAGACCCAGTACTTC,TRBJ2-5,NA,NA,13,TRBV7-6
CASSLDLRGSHTDTQYF,TGCGCCAGCAGCTTGGACCTACGGGGGTCCCACACAGATACGCAGTATTTT,TRBJ2-3,NA,NA,17,TRBV5-1
CASSLVGRGRSPLHF,TGTGCCAGCAGCTTGGTGGGCAGGGGTAGATCACCCCTCCACTTT,TRBJ1-6,NA,NA,15,TRBV5-8
CASRQTGHNQPQHF,TGTGCCAGCAGGCAAACAGGGCACAATCAGCCCCAGCATTTT,TRBJ1-5,NA,NA,14,TRBV6-5
CASGRQGRNYEQYF,TGTGCCAGCGGCCGACAGGGTCGGAACTACGAGCAGTACTTC,TRBJ2-7,NA,TRBD1,14,TRBV25-1
CSKKGTGQETQYF,TGCAGCAAGAAGGGGACAGGCCAAGAGACCCAGTACTTC,TRBJ2-5,NA,TRBD1,13,TRBV29-1
CAWSEIGTGNTIYF,TGTGCCTGGAGTGAGATAGGAACTGGAAACACCATATATTTT,TRBJ1-3,few,NA,14,TRBV30
CASSPTGDRDNQPQHF,TGCGCCAGCAGCCCAACCGGGGACAGGGACAATCAGCCCCAGCATTTT,TRBJ1-5,NA,TRBD1,16,TRBV4-1
CASSQDAGGLTEAFF,TGCGCCAGCAGCCAAGATGCTGGGGGGCTCACTGAAGCTTTCTTT,TRBJ1-1,NA,NA,15,TRBV4-3
CSARPGIEQFF,TGCAGTGCCCGACCCGGCATTGAGCAGTTCTTC,TRBJ2-1,NA,NA,11,TRBV20-1
CASSQGTGLYEQYF,TGCGCCAGCAGCCAAGGGACAGGGCTCTACGAGCAGTACTTC,TRBJ2-7,once,TRBD1,14,TRBV4-3
CASSSPARGYNEQFF,TGTGCCAGCAGCTCCCCGGCACGGGGCTACAATGAGCAGTTCTTC,TRBJ2-1,once,NA,15,TRBV7-2
CASSIDLTAGGTEAFF,TGTGCCAGTAGTATAGATCTGACGGCGGGAGGCACTGAAGCTTTCTTT,TRBJ1-1,NA,NA,16,TRBV19
CASSGDDRAVQPQHF,TGTGCCAGTAGTGGGGATGACAGGGCCGTTCAGCCCCAGCATTTT,TRBJ1-5,NA,TRBD1,15,TRBV19
CASSQGTGTAYEQYF,TGCGCCAGCAGCCAAGGAACCGGGACGGCGTACGAGCAGTACTTC,TRBJ2-7,NA,NA,15,TRBV4-3
CASSWETAKPNEQFF,TGTGCCAGCAGCTGGGAAACGGCGAAACCCAATGAGCAGTTCTTC,TRBJ2-1,NA,NA,15,TRBV11-2
CASSGPRSSYNSPLHF,TGTGCCAGCAGCGGCCCTAGGAGCTCCTATAATTCACCCCTCCACTTT,TRBJ1-6,NA,NA,16,TRBV7-8
CASSLGSGPSYEQYF,TGTGCCAGCAGCTTAGGAAGCGGACCTTCCTACGAGCAGTACTTC,TRBJ2-7,NA,NA,15,TRBV7-2